The rows below give T cell receptor beta chains drawn from one sample of a study of blood T cell repertoires in COVID-19. Profiling relied on immunoSEQ multiplex PCR, and the TCRdb table lists in-frame clones only, not all of them. The sample yields more than 80,000 clones, about 90% seen once. The sample consisted of peripheral blood. The receptors derive from an elderly man with acute or convalescent COVID-19. CDR3s include the opening cysteine and the closing phenylalanine or tryptophan. Fields, in order: J gene, D gene, clone size, V gene, CDR3 DNA, CDR3 protein. A D gene is named only where the DNA matches it firmly. The size field is filled for only some rows; it gives once, few, many or a size class.

TRBJ1-1 NA NA TRBV2 TGTGCCAGCAGCCCTGAGATGAACACTGAAGCTTTCTTT CASSPEMNTEAFF
TRBJ2-1 TRBD2 NA TRBV19 TGTGCCAGTAGTCCACGGACTAGCGGGAGGTCTACCTATGAGCAGTTCTTC CASSPRTSGRSTYEQFF
TRBJ2-5 TRBD2 NA TRBV2 TGTGCCAGCAGTGGGTTAGCGGGGGGTGAGACCCAGTACTTC CASSGLAGGETQYF
TRBJ1-6 NA once TRBV28 TGTGCCAGCACTGACCGGGGTTCCTATAATTCACCCCTCCACTTT CASTDRGSYNSPLHF
TRBJ2-1 TRBD1 NA TRBV18 TGTGCCAGCTCACCACCGACAGGGGTTGGCGATGAGCAGTTCTTC CASSPPTGVGDEQFF
TRBJ1-4 TRBD1 NA TRBV29-1 TGCAGCGTTGAGATTACAGGGGAGAAACTGTTTTTT CSVEITGEKLFF
TRBJ1-2 NA NA TRBV27 TGTGCCAGCAGCCGTTATGGCTACACCTTC CASSRYGYTF
TRBJ2-3 TRBD2 NA TRBV5-1 TGCGCCAGCAGCTTTGGCGGGGGGGCAGATACGCAGTATTTT CASSFGGGADTQYF
TRBJ2-1 TRBD2 NA TRBV11-2 TGTGCCAGCAGCCGACTAGCGGGAGGGACCTACAATGAGCAGTTCTTC CASSRLAGGTYNEQFF
TRBJ2-7 TRBD2 NA TRBV7-9 TGTGCCAGCAGCCCCACTTCGGCGGGAGCCCTCGAGCAGTACTTC CASSPTSAGALEQYF
TRBJ1-1 TRBD1 NA TRBV9 TGTGCCAGCAGCGAACGGCCGGGACAGGGGATGAACACTGAAGCTTTCTTT CASSERPGQGMNTEAFF
TRBJ2-2 TRBD2 NA TRBV9 TGTGCCAGCAGCGTAGAGAAGCGGGGAAACACCGGGGAGCTGTTTTTT CASSVEKRGNTGELFF
TRBJ1-1 NA once TRBV9 TGTGCCAGCAGCTCGGCAGGGGACACTGAAGCTTTCTTT CASSSAGDTEAFF
TRBJ2-7 NA few TRBV11-2 TGTGCCAGCAGCTTAGATACCTACGAGCAGTACTTC CASSLDTYEQYF
TRBJ2-1 TRBD2 once TRBV5-1 TGCGCCAGCACGGCGGGAGGCTACAATGAGCAGTTCTTC CASTAGGYNEQFF
TRBJ2-5 TRBD2 NA TRBV2 TGTGCCAGCAGTGAAACTAGCGGAAGGCACCAAGAGACCCAGTACTTC CASSETSGRHQETQYF
TRBJ2-7 TRBD2 NA TRBV7-9 TGTGCCAGCAGCTTAAGGGGGACTAGCGGTGCCTACGAGCAGTACTTC CASSLRGTSGAYEQYF
TRBJ2-1 NA NA TRBV3-1/TRBV3-2 TGTGCCAGCAGCCTCCGTCGACAGGTAGAGTACAATGAGCAGTTCTTC CASSLRRQVEYNEQFF
TRBJ1-3 NA NA TRBV6-5 TGTGCCAGCTCCAGTGGTGGAAACACCATATATTTT CASSSGGNTIYF
TRBJ2-2 NA NA TRBV5-1 TGCGCCAGCAGCTTGGCCAGGGCGGACACCGGGGAGCTGTTTTTT CASSLARADTGELFF
TRBJ2-2 TRBD2 NA TRBV6-4 TGTGCCAGCAGTGTGCTAGCGGGTACCACGGGGGAGCTGTTTTTT CASSVLAGTTGELFF
TRBJ1-6 TRBD1 few TRBV12-3/TRBV12-4 TGTGCCAGCACCGACACAGGGGAGGCCCTCCACTTT CASTDTGEALHF
TRBJ2-7 NA NA TRBV9 TGTGCCAGCAGCGTAGCCCTAGGAACTTACTACGAGCAGTACTTC CASSVALGTYYEQYF
TRBJ1-2 NA NA TRBV7-8 TGTGCCAGCAGCTTAGCTCACGGTTCTAACTATGGCTACACCTTC CASSLAHGSNYGYTF
TRBJ2-5 NA NA TRBV5-1 TGCGCCAGCAGCCAACTAGTTTCCCAAGAGACCCAGTACTTC CASSQLVSQETQYF
TRBJ1-5 TRBD1 NA TRBV6-1 TGTGCCAGCAGTGACAACAGGGGGGGCAATCAGCCCCAGCATTTT CASSDNRGGNQPQHF
TRBJ1-2 NA NA TRBV6-5 TGTGCCAGCAGCGAGCCGCGACATGATTATGGCTACACCTTC CASSEPRHDYGYTF
TRBJ1-1 NA NA TRBV5-1 TGCGCCAGCAGCTTGATGGCAGGGTTTGGTGGTGAAGCTTTCTTT CASSLMAGFGGEAFF
TRBJ1-3 TRBD1 NA TRBV6-5 TGTGCCAGCAGCCAAACCGGACAGGGCGGAAACACCATATATTTT CASSQTGQGGNTIYF
TRBJ2-1 TRBD2 NA TRBV9 TGTGCCAGCAGCGTAGCGGGAGGGGTTTACAATGAGCAGTTCTTC CASSVAGGVYNEQFF
TRBJ2-2 NA NA TRBV6-1 TGTGCCAGCAGTGAAAGGACTGGAAGGTCCGGGGAGCTGTTTTTT CASSERTGRSGELFF
TRBJ2-2 NA NA TRBV24-1 TGTGCCACCAGTGATCCCCCCTGGAGGGAATCTCAGAACACCGGGGAGCTGTTTTTT CATSDPPWRESQNTGELFF
TRBJ1-6 NA once TRBV6-5 TGTGCCAGCAGTCCGCTGGACAGCGGCTCACCCCTCCACTTT CASSPLDSGSPLHF
TRBJ1-6 NA NA TRBV21-1 TGTGCCAGCAGAAGAAAGGACAGCTCCTATAATTCACCCCTCCACTTT CASRRKDSSYNSPLHF
TRBJ2-1 NA NA TRBV5-1 TGCGCCAGCAGCTTAGTTAGGACTCAAATTAACAATGAGCAGTTCTTC CASSLVRTQINNEQFF
TRBJ1-6 NA NA TRBV5-1 TGCGCCAGCAGCGCTGACGGGGGGGCAAAGTCACCCCTCCACTTT CASSADGGAKSPLHF
TRBJ1-5 NA NA TRBV6-5 TGTGCCAGCAGCCCACCAGGTGGCAATCAGCCCCAGCATTTT CASSPPGGNQPQHF
TRBJ1-5 TRBD1 NA TRBV4-1 TGCGCCAGCAGCCAAGAAGCAGGGGGTATGAGCAATCAGCCCCAGCATTTT CASSQEAGGMSNQPQHF
TRBJ1-4 NA NA TRBV5-1 TGCGCCAGCAGCTTGGCAGGGGTGAATGAAAAACTGTTTTTT CASSLAGVNEKLFF
TRBJ1-2 TRBD1 NA TRBV5-1 TGCGCCAGCAGCAAGACAGGGGGCTCTGGCTACACCTTC CASSKTGGSGYTF
TRBJ2-2 TRBD2 NA TRBV5-4 TGTGCCAGCAGCCCCACAGGCGGGGGTTCGAACACCGGGGAGCTGTTTTTT CASSPTGGGSNTGELFF
TRBJ1-3 NA once TRBV7-3 TGTGCCAGCAGCTTAAGCCACGGTCAAAACACCATATATTTT CASSLSHGQNTIYF